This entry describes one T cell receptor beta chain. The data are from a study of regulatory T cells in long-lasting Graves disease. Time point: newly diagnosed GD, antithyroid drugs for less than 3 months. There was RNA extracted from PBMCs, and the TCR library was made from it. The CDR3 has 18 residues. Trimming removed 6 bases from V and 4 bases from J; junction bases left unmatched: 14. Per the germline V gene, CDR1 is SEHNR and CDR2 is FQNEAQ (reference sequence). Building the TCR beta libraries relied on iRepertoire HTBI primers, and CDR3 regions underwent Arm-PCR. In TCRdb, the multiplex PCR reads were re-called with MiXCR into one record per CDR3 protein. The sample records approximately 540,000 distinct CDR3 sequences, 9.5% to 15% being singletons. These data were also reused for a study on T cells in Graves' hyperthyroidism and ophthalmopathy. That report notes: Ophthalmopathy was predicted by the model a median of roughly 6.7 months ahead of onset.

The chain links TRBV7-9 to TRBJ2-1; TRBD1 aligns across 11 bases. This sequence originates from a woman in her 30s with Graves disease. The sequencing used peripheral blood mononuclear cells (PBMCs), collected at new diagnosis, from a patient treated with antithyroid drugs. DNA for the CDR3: TGTGCCAGCAGTTGGACAGGGGGCAGCGGGAAGGGTTACAATGAGCAGTTCTTC. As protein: CASSWTGGSGKGYNEQFF.